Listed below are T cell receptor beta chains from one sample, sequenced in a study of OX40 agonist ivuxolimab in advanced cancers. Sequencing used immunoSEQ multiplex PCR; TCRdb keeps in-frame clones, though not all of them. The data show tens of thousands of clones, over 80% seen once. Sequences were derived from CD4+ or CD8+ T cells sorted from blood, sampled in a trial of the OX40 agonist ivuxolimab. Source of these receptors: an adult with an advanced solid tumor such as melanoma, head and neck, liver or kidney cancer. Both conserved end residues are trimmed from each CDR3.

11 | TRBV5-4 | ASSWTGADGYT
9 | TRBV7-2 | ASSSGETQY
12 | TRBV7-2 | ASRLAGNTDTQY
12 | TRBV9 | ASSVGLQGEPQH
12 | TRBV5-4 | ASSSLAGVDEQY
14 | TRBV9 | ASSVGSSGNTGELF
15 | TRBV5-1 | ASSLKTLAGANNEQF
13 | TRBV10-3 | AISVGSGPLQGQF
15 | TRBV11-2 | ASSTYSGRARYNEQF
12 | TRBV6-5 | ASWDTGGGYEQF
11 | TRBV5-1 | ASVGHPNTEAF
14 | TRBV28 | ASIQTRQTSLNEQF
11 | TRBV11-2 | ASSYGQGGEAF
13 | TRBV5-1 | ASSSGLAGSYEQY
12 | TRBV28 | ASWDRGLSDTQY